Sequencing of this T cell receptor (beta chain) was carried out in a study of T cells after yellow fever vaccination. The CDR3 covers 12 residues. Trimming pared 7 bases from V and 5 bases from J, leaving 11 bases between. In germline, CDR1 is MNHEY, CDR2 SVGEGT. This clonotype was seen repeatedly, ten times or more. A single record per CDR3 protein comes from TCRdb applying MiXCR to the 5' RACE reads. There are approximately 120,000 distinct CDR3 sequences in the sample; 7.4% occur only once, and 2.5% lies in the top ten. This clonotype originated in a man between 18 and 35 years old who received the YFV17D yellow fever vaccine. The sequenced sample was CD4+ T cells sorted from PBMCs, obtained roughly 10 days after the first yellow fever vaccination. The chain couples TRBV6-2 or TRBV6-3 to TRBJ2-5; D possibly corresponds to TRBD2 (5 bases). The CDR3 sequence is CASTQSGETQYF. CDR3 coding DNA: TGTGCCAGCACCCAATCGGGGGAGACCCAGTACTTC.